This TCR beta chain was observed in a study of blood T cell repertoires in COVID-19. For the study at large: Samples came from the United States, Italy and Spain, spanning acute and convalescent COVID-19. From T cells, B-cell-depleted T cells, or PBMCs came the material, which was cDNA or gDNA.

Authors' methods: Amplifying reference gene primers gave estimates of nucleated cell counts. Assay used: immunoSEQ multiplex PCR; TCRdb lists only in-frame clones, some missing. That table supplies the V and J calls and clone size; D and trimming were determined from the DNA. This sample has around 150,000 clones, with about 93% found just once. With 2 bases clipped from V and 4 bases from J, the junction kept 5 bases outside the gene matches. CDR3 length: 15 amino acids. Germline assignment: CDR1 SNHLY and CDR2 FYNNEI. The TCR originated in a woman in her forties or fifties with acute or convalescent COVID-19. The V call is TRBV2, the J call TRBJ2-1; 7 bases map to TRBD1. Specimen: peripheral blood. CDR3 DNA: TGTGCCAGCAGTGAACAGACAGGGATTTACAATGAGCAGTTCTTC. Translating it yields CASSEQTGIYNEQFF.